Here is one T cell receptor beta chain with its context. Next came a second PCR, run for about 7 to 11 cycles, which used a sample-barcoded 5' primer along with a J-beta primer mix. TCRdb itself ran the 5' RACE reads through MiXCR, one entry per CDR3 protein. The sample lists more than 900,000 distinct CDR3 sequences; approximately 26% were seen once. This record belongs to a study of blood T cells in healthy people across ages. The length of the CDR3 is 14 residues. The germline V gene encodes CDR1 MNHEY and CDR2 SVGAGI. The V end lost 4 bases, the J end lost 0 bases, and 9 bases lay between the germline ends. This sample also appeared in a second study, on T cells of mothers and their children. That paper states: The authors added sample barcodes and 2-4 random nucleotides using the M1S primer of the second PCR.

The source is a girl aged 2-10 years in good health. Sequenced sample: blood. V and J are TRBV6-5 and TRBJ1-2; D unclear. CDR3 in amino acids: CASSSQIANYGYTF. Here the CDR3 DNA reads TGTGCCAGCAGTTCCCAGATAGCTAACTATGGCTACACCTTC.